A single sample is the source of the 4 T cell receptor beta chains below, sequenced in a study of breast tumors, draining lymph nodes, adjacent tissues (TCRdb year 2016). Library preparation was by multiplex PCR. Sequencing used an Illumina HiSeq 2000. TCRdb reran the public reads through fastp at Q25 and MiXCR, keeping productive beta chains. Here each entry gathers all rows of one CDR3 protein and keeps the most common genes and DNA. Here the sample has 200,000 to 250,000 distinct CDR3 sequences; nearly 35% occur a single time. The ten largest make up approximately 3.6% of the sample. Lymph node samples were obtained from the axillary draining lymph nodes of breast cancer patients. Sequenced: axillary lymph node tissue. The receptors shown here come from a female donor with breast cancer. Some clones in this sample may be carry-over from other donors' samples.

This clonotype appeared many times. The chain is built from TRBV10-3 and TRBJ2-3, with 8 bases aligning to TRBD2. The CDR3 runs to 14 residues. CDR1 is ENHRY, CDR2 SYGVKD, per germline. V was pared by 8 bases and J by 1 base, with 5 bases of the junction left unmatched. The CDR3 loop reads CAIGGSGGTDTQYF. CDR3 DNA sequence: TGTGCCATCGGTGGTAGCGGGGGCACAGATACGCAGTATTTT.

This clonotype came up a few times. J is TRBJ2-2 and V is TRBV5-5, with D possibly matching TRBD2 (6 bases). The CDR3 runs 14 residues. CDR1 and CDR2 from the germline V gene are SGHKS and YYEKEE (reference sequence). The V and J ends lost 4 bases and 4 bases respectively, with 11 bases between them. The CDR3 region is CASSGGVTTGELFF. In DNA, the CDR3 is TGTGCCAGCAGCGGAGGGGTGACCACCGGGGAGCTGTTTTTT. The full variable domain, in which reference TRBV5-5 and TRBJ2-2 provide the parts outside the CDR3, is DAGVTQSPTHLIKTRGQQVTLRCSPISGHKSVSWYQQVLGQGPQFIFQYYEKEERGRGNFPDRFSARQFPNYSSELNVNALLLGDSALYLCASSGGVTTGELFFGEGSRLTVL.

Notes on this clonotype: A much more abundant neighbour one base away suggests this may be a read error. This sequence joins TRBV20-1 and TRBJ2-2; 10 bases line up with TRBD1. The V and J ends lost 1 base and 4 bases, in that order; junction bases with no gene match: 6. The CDR3 extends over 16 amino acids. Germline V CDR1 and CDR2: DFQATT, SNEGSKA (reference sequence). CDR3 protein: CSARARQGAATGELFF. The CDR3 coding sequence is TGCAGTGCTAGAGCCCGACAGGGGGCAGCCACCGGGGAGCTGTTTTTT.

This clonotype was observed at least ten times. The J gene is TRBJ2-1, the V gene TRBV5-1; 7 bases are shared with TRBD2. V dropped 0 bases and J dropped 1; count of bases not matched to a gene: 4. This CDR3 is built from 16 residues. Germline V lookup: CDR1 SGHRS, CDR2 YFSETQ. The CDR3 DNA sequence: TGCGCCAGCAGCTTGGATCCTAGCGGATCCTACAATGAGCAGTTCTTC. Amino acids: CASSLDPSGSYNEQFF.